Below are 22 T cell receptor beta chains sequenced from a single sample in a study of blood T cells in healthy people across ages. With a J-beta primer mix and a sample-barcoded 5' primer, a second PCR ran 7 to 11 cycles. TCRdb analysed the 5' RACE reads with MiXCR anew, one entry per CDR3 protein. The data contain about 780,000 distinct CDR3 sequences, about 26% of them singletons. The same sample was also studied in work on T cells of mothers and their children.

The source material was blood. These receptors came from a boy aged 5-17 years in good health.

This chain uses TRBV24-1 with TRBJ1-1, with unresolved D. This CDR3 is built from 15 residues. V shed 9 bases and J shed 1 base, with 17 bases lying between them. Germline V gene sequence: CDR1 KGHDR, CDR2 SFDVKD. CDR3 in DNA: TGTGCCACCGCCCCTAGGCGGCTCGGGAACACTGAAGCTTTCTTT. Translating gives CATAPRRLGNTEAFF.

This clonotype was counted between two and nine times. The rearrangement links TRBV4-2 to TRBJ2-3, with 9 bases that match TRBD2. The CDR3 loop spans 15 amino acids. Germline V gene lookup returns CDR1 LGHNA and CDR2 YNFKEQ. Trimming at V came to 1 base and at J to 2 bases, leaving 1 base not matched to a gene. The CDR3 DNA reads TGTGCCAGCAGCCAAGGACTAGCGGCCACAGATACGCAGTATTTT. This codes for CASSQGLAATDTQYF.

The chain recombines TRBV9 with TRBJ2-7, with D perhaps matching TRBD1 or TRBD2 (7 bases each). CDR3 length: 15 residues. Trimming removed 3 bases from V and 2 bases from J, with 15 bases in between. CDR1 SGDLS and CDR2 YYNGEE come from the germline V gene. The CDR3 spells CASSAGEGAAYEQYF. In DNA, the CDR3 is TGTGCCAGCAGCGCGGGGGAGGGGGCAGCCTACGAGCAGTACTTC.

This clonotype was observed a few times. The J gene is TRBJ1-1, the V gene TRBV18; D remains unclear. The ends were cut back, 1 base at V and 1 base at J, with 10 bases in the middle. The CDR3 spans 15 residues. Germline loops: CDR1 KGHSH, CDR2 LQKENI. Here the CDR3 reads CASSPQGFENTEAFF. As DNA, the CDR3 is TGTGCCAGCTCACCACAGGGTTTTGAGAACACTGAAGCTTTCTTT.

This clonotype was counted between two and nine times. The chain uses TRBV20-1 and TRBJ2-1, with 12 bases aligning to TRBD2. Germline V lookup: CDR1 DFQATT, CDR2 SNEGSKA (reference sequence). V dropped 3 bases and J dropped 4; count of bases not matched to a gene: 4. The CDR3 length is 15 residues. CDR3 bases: TGCAGTGCTAGGGAGACTAGCGGGGGTTACAATGAGCAGTTCTTC. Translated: CSARETSGGYNEQFF.

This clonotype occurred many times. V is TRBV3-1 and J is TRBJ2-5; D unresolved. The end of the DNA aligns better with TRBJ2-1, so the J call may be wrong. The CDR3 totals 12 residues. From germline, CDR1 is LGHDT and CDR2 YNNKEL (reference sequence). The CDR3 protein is CASSQGADEQFF. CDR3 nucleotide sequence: TGTGCCAGCAGCCAAGGTGCCGATGAGCAGTTCTTC.

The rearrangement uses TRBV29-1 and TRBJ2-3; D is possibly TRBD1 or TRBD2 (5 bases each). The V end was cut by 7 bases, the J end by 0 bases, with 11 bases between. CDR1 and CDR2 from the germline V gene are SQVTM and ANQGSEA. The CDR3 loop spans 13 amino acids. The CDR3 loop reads CSAGRDSTDTQYF. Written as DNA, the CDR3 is TGCAGCGCTGGCCGGGACAGCACAGATACGCAGTATTTT.

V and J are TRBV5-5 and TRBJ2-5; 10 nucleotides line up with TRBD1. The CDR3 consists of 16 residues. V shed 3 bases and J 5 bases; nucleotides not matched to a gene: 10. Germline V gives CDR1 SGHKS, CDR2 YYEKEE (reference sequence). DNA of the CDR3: TGTGCCAGCAGCTCAAGAGACAGGGGGCTGATCGAGACCCAGTACTTC. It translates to CASSSRDRGLIETQYF.

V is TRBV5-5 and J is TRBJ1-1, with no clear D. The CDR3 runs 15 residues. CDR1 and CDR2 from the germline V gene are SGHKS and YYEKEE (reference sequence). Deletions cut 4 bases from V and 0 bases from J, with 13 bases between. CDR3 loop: CASSLTLHLNTEAFF. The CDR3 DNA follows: TGTGCCAGCAGCCTAACCCTACACCTGAACACTGAAGCTTTCTTT.

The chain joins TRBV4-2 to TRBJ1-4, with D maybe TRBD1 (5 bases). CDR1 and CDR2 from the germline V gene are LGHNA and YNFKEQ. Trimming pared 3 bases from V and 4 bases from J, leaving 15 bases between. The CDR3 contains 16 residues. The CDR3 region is CASSQLDSILNEKLFF. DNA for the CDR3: TGTGCCAGCAGCCAGCTAGACAGCATTCTTAATGAAAAACTGTTTTTT.

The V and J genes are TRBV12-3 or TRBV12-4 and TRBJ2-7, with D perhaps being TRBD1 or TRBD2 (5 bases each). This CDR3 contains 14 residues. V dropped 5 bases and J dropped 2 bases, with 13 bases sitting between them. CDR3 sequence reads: CASSVRGRPYEQYF. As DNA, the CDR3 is TGTGCCAGCAGTGTACGGGGCCGACCCTACGAGCAGTACTTC.

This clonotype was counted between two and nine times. The CDR3 DNA follows: TGCAGCGTTGAAGACCCCCAGGGCGGTTCCTACGAGCAGTACTTC. It translates to CSVEDPQGGSYEQYF. V usage is TRBV29-1 and J usage is TRBJ2-7; a possible D gene is TRBD1 (5 bases). The germline CDR1 and CDR2 sequences are SQVTM and ANQGSEA. V was trimmed by 0 bases and J by 1 base, leaving 13 bases between them. There are 15 residues in the CDR3.

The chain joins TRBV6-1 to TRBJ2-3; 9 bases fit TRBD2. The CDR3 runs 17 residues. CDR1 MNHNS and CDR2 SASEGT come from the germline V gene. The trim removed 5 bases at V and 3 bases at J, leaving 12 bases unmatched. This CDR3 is CASSRGFVAGGTDTQYF. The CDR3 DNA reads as TGTGCCAGCAGTCGCGGGTTCGTGGCGGGGGGGACAGATACGCAGTATTTT.

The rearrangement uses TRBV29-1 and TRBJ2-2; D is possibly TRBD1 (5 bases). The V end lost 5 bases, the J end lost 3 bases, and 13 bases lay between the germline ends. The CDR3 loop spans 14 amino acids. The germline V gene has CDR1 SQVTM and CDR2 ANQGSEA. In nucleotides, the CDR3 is TGCAGCGTTAAGGGGCATACAGACACCGGGGAGCTGTTTTTT. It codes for CSVKGHTDTGELFF.

This chain's CDR3 is CASSLGMGRGRGGYTF. CDR3 in DNA: TGCGCCAGCAGCTTGGGAATGGGCAGGGGTCGCGGCGGCTACACCTTC. The chain uses TRBV5-1 and TRBJ1-2; maybe TRBD1 (6 bases). Deletions cut 0 bases from V and 8 bases from J, with 20 bases between. This CDR3 spans 16 amino acids. Germline values: CDR1 SGHRS, CDR2 YFSETQ.

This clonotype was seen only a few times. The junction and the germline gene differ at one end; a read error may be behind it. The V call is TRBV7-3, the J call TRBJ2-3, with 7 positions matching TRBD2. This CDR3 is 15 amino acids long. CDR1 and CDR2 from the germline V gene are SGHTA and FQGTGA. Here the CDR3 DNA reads TGCGCCAGCAGCTTCTTCCCGGGGGGAGCAGATACGCAGTATTTT. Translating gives CASSFFPGGADTQYF.

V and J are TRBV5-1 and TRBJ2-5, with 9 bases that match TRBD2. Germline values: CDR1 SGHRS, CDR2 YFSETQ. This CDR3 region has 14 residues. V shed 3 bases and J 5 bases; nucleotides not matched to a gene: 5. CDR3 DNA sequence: TGCGCCAGCAGCTCAGGGACTAGCAAGGAGACCCAGTACTTC. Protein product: CASSSGTSKETQYF.

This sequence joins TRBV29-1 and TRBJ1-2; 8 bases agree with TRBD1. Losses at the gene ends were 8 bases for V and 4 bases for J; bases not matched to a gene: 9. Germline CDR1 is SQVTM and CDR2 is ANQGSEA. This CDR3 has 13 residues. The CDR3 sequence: CSYRPGTGYGYTF. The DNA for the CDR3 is TGCAGCTACCGTCCCGGGACAGGCTATGGCTACACCTTC. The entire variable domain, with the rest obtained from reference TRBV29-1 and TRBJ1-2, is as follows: SAVISQKPSRDICQRGTSLTIQCQVDSQVTMMFWYRQQPGQSLTLIATANQGSEATYESGFVIDKFPISRPNLTFSTLTVSNMSPEDSSIYLCSYRPGTGYGYTFGSGTRLTVV.

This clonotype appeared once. CDR3 residues: CASSLEGTGGSNEKLFF. The CDR3 DNA reads TGTGCCAGCAGCTTGGAGGGGACAGGGGGTTCAAATGAAAAACTGTTTTTT. This sequence joins TRBV11-2 and TRBJ1-4; 11 bases align to TRBD1. V was clipped by 3 bases and J by 5 bases; unmatched bases: 8. CDR1 is SGHAT and CDR2 is FQNNGV in the germline V gene. The CDR3 contains 17 residues.

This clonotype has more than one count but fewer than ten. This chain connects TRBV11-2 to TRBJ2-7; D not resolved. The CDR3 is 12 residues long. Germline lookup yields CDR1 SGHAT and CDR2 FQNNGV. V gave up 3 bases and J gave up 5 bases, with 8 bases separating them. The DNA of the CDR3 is TGTGCCAGCAGCTTCGTCCATGACGAGCAGTACTTC. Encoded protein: CASSFVHDEQYF.

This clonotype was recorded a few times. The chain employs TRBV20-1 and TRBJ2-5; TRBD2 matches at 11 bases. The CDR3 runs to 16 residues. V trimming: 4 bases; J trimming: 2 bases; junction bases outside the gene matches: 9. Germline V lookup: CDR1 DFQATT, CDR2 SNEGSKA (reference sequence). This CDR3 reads CSAKESSGGPQETQYF. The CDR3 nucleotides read TGCAGTGCTAAGGAATCTAGCGGGGGGCCGCAAGAGACCCAGTACTTC.

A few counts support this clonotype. This CDR3 reads CSAAPRTSGLGTQYF. CDR3 nucleotides: TGCAGTGCTGCCCCTAGGACTAGCGGTCTGGGTACGCAGTATTTT. V usage is TRBV20-1 and J usage is TRBJ2-3; 10 bases fit TRBD2. The J segment lost 8 bases and the V segment lost 5 bases, leaving 13 bases of the junction unmatched. CDR1 and CDR2 from the germline V gene are DFQATT and SNEGSKA (reference sequence). The CDR3 length is 15 residues.